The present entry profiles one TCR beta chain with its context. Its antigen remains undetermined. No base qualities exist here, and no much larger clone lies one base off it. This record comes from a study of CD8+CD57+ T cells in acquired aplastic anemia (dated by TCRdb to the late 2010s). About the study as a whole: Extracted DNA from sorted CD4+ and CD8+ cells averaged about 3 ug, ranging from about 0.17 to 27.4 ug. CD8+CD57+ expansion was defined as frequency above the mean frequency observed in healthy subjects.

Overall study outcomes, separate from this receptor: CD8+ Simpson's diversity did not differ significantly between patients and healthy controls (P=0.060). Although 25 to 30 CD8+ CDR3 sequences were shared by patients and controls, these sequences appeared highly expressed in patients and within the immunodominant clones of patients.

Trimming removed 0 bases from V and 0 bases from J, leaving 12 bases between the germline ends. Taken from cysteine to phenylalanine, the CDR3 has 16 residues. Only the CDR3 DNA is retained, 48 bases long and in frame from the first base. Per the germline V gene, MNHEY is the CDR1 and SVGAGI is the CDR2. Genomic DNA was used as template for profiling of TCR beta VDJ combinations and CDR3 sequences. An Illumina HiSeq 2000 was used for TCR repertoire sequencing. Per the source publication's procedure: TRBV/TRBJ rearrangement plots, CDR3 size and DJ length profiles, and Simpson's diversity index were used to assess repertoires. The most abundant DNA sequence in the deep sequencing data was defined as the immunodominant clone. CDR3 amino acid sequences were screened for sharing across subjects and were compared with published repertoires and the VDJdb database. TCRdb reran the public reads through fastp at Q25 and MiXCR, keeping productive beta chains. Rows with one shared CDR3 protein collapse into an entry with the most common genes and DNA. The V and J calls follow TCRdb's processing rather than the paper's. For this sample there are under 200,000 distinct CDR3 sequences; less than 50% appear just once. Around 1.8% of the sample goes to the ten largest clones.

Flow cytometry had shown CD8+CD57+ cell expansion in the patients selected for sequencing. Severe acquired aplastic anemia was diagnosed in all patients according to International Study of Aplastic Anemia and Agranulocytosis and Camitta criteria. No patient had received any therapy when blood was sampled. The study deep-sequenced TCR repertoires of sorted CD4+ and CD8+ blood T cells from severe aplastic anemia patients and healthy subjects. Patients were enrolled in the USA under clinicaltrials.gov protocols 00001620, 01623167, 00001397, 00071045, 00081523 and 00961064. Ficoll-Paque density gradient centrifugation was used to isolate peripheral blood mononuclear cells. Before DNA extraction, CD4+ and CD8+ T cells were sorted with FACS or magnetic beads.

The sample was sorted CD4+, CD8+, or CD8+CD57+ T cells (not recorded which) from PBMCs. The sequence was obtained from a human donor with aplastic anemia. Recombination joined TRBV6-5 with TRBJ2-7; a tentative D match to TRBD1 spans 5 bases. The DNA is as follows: TGTGCCAGCAGTTACTCGGGCCAGGGTTCCTCCTACGAGCAGTACTTC. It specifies CASSYSGQGSSYEQYF.